Shown below are 9 T cell receptor beta chains from a single sample sequenced in a study of technical replicates of blood from a few donors. Measured with immunoSEQ multiplex PCR; TCRdb has only the in-frame clones, and not every one. Found here are some 57,000 clones, roughly 91% of them singletons; the top ten hold around 4.8%. The sequenced sample consisted of PBMCs. Every receptor here comes from a human donor in good health. Some clones in this sample may be carry-over from other donors' samples.

The J gene is TRBJ2-5, the V gene TRBV5-1; 9 bases line up with TRBD2. After removal of 8 bases from V and 0 bases from J, the junction contained 11 bases not matched to a gene. The CDR3 is 16 residues long. Germline CDR1 SGHRS, CDR2 YFSETQ. The CDR3 loop is CASGLAGNGYQETQYF. CDR3 bases: TGCGCCAGTGGGCTAGCGGGAAATGGGTACCAAGAGACCCAGTACTTC.

The chain combines TRBV20-1 with TRBJ2-7; D is unclear. Trimming took 1 base from V and 6 from J, leaving 7 bases between them. The CDR3 is made up of 11 amino acids. Per germline, CDR1 DFQATT and CDR2 SNEGSKA (reference sequence). CDR3: CSARVHSEQYF. DNA for the CDR3: TGCAGTGCTAGAGTACATTCCGAGCAGTACTTC.

This clone came up once. The chain combines TRBV7-8 with TRBJ2-1, with 13 bases identical to TRBD2. V was pared by 7 bases and J by 2 bases, with 14 bases of the junction left unmatched. The germline gives CDR1 SGHVS, CDR2 FQNEAQ. The CDR3 spans 19 residues. The CDR3 sequence: CASTHGGLAGRRTYNEQFF. Written as DNA, the CDR3 is TGTGCCAGCACCCACGGGGGACTAGCGGGGCGTCGGACCTACAATGAGCAGTTCTTC.

The chain links TRBV6-1 to TRBJ1-4; D not certain. The CDR3 is made up of 15 amino acids. V lost 1 base and J 4 bases, leaving 10 bases between the germline ends. The V gene's germline CDR1 is MNHNS and CDR2 SASEGT. The CDR3 DNA is TGTGCCAGCAGTGAAGGGCAAACGATTAATGAAAAACTGTTTTTT. This gives the protein CASSEGQTINEKLFF.

The chain employs TRBV9 and TRBJ2-1; 8 bases agree with TRBD1. CDR1 SGDLS and CDR2 YYNGEE come from the germline V gene. The CDR3 contains 15 residues. The J segment lost 1 base and the V segment lost 4 bases, leaving 4 bases of the junction unmatched. The chain's CDR3 is CASSPRDRSYNEQFF. Here the CDR3 DNA reads TGTGCCAGCAGCCCCCGGGACAGGTCCTACAATGAGCAGTTCTTC.

The CDR3 spells CASSSGLAGVNEQFF. CDR3 in DNA: TGTGCCAGCAGCTCGGGACTAGCGGGGGTAAATGAGCAGTTCTTC. The J gene is TRBJ2-1, the V gene TRBV11-2, with TRBD2 identical over 14 bases. Germline CDR1 is SGHAT and CDR2 is FQNNGV. V dropped 4 bases and J dropped 7; count of bases not matched to a gene: 3. The CDR3 loop spans 15 amino acids.

The rearrangement uses TRBV9 and TRBJ1-1, with D unresolved. V lost 2 bases to trimming and J lost 6 bases, with 14 bases between them. The germline gives CDR1 SGDLS, CDR2 YYNGEE. The CDR3 spans 14 residues. CDR3 sequence reads: CASSVSLSNSEAFF. CDR3 nucleotide sequence: TGTGCCAGCAGCGTCTCCCTATCTAACTCTGAAGCTTTCTTT.

This clone was observed once. The chain has TRBV4-3 and TRBJ1-2; 7 nucleotides match TRBD1. The germline V gene has CDR1 LGHNA and CDR2 YSLEER. The J segment lost 2 bases and the V segment lost 3 bases, leaving 9 bases of the junction unmatched. The CDR3 loop spans 16 amino acids. Here the CDR3 DNA reads TGCGCCAGCAGCCAGGTAACCGGGACAGCCAACTATGGCTACACCTTC. Its translation: CASSQVTGTANYGYTF.

V gene TRBV29-1 combines with J gene TRBJ1-1; TRBD1 matches at 7 bases. Unmatched junction bases numbered 8, after V lost 3 bases and J lost 1 base. The V gene's germline CDR1 is SQVTM and CDR2 ANQGSEA. This CDR3 contains 15 residues. The CDR3 spells CSVDEDRRTNTEAFF. The CDR3 DNA reads as TGCAGCGTTGATGAGGACAGGAGAACGAACACTGAAGCTTTCTTT.